The 16 T cell receptor beta chains presented below share a single source sample, sequenced in a study of control samples from healthy donors and cancer patients. Sequencing used immunoSEQ multiplex PCR; TCRdb keeps in-frame clones, though not all of them. This table has about 99,000 clones, roughly 91% appearing once. The sample consisted of PBMCs. The receptors were sampled from a man aged 55 to 70 with lung cancer.

The CDR3 reads CASSQGRAPDNEQFF. As DNA, the CDR3 is TGTGCCAGCAGCCAAGGTCGCGCCCCCGACAATGAGCAGTTCTTC. The chain joins TRBV4-2 to TRBJ2-1; D is ambiguous. Between the trimmed V and J ends, which lost 1 base and 5 bases, there was a span of 12 bases. CDR3 length: 15 residues. Germline V gene lookup returns CDR1 LGHNA and CDR2 YNFKEQ.

About this clone: The germline gene is not matched at one end of the junction; a read error may be the cause. V and J are TRBV7-9 and TRBJ2-1; the match to TRBD2 covers 8 bases. This CDR3 contains 14 residues. Germline CDR1 SEHNR, CDR2 FQNEAQ (reference sequence). CDR3 loop: CASTRGGSYNEQFF. The CDR3 DNA sequence: TGTGCCAGCACTCGCGGGGGGTCCTATAATGAGCAGTTCTTC. Combining the CDR3 with reference TRBV7-9 and TRBJ2-1 gives the whole variable domain DTGVSQNPRHKITKRGQNVTFRCDPISEHNRLYWYRQTLGQGPEFLTYFQNEAQLEKSRLLSDRFSAERPKGSFSTLEIQRTEQGDSAMYLCASTRGGSYNEQFFGPGTRLTVL.

The DNA of the CDR3 is TGTGCCATCAACCTAGACACAGCCACAGATACGCAGTATTTT. As protein: CAINLDTATDTQYF. This chain uses TRBV10-3 with TRBJ2-3; D ambiguous. CDR1 is ENHRY, CDR2 SYGVKD, per germline. The CDR3 has 14 amino acids. Trimming removed 7 bases from V and 2 bases from J, with 13 bases in between.

The CDR3 DNA reads TGTGCCAGCAGTTACTCGGGACAGAGCTCTGGAAACACCATATATTTT. Protein: CASSYSGQSSGNTIYF. The rearrangement uses TRBV6-5 and TRBJ1-3; 7 bases agree with TRBD1. Trimming cost V 0 bases and J 0 bases; bases outside gene matches: 2. CDR3 length: 16 residues. From germline, CDR1 is MNHEY and CDR2 SVGAGI.

This clone has a handful of counts. The chain recombines TRBV27 with TRBJ1-5; no clear D. This CDR3 has 13 residues. Between the trimmed V and J ends, which lost 3 bases and 3 bases, there was a span of 6 bases. CDR1 and CDR2 (germline): MNHEY, SMNVEV (reference sequence). DNA of the CDR3: TGTGCCAGCAGTTTCGGTCACAATCAGCCCCAGCATTTT. Its translation: CASSFGHNQPQHF.

The chain employs TRBV6-6 and TRBJ2-1; TRBD2 matches at 9 bases. The CDR3 has 14 residues. Germline trimming cut 5 bases from V and 4 bases from J; bases unmatched to any gene: 3. The germline CDR1 and CDR2 sequences are MNHNY and SVGAGI (reference sequence). CDR3 in amino acids: CASSGTSLYNEQFF. CDR3 DNA sequence: TGTGCCAGCAGTGGGACTAGCCTTTACAATGAGCAGTTCTTC.

The chain combines TRBV9 with TRBJ1-4; D remains ambiguous. Germline V gives CDR1 SGDLS, CDR2 YYNGEE. CDR3 length: 13 amino acids. V was trimmed by 1 base and J by 2 bases, leaving 3 bases between them. The DNA of the CDR3 is TGTGCCAGCAGCGTACAGACTAATGAAAAACTGTTTTTT. This codes for CASSVQTNEKLFF.

The chain joins TRBV11-3 to TRBJ2-7; D not certain. V dropped 5 bases and J dropped 0 bases, with 11 bases sitting between them. This CDR3 is built from 14 residues. CDR1 and CDR2 from the germline V gene are SGHNT and YENEEA. Here the CDR3 DNA reads TGTGCCAGCAGCGGAATAGACCCCTCCTACGAGCAGTACGTC. Protein: CASSGIDPSYEQYV.

This chain's CDR3 is CASSQVPSYPPQHF. In nucleotides, the CDR3 is TGCGCCAGCAGCCAAGTCCCATCTTATCCGCCCCAGCATTTT. The chain combines TRBV4-1 with TRBJ1-5, with D unclear. V was trimmed by 1 base and J by 9 bases, leaving 13 bases between them. The CDR3 spans 14 residues. Germline assignment: CDR1 MGHRA and CDR2 YSYEKL.

The V and J genes are TRBV7-9 and TRBJ1-1, with D uncertain. Trimming removed 2 bases from V and 5 bases from J, with 12 bases in between. This CDR3 is built from 14 residues. CDR1 is SEHNR and CDR2 is FQNEAQ in the germline V gene (reference sequence). This CDR3 reads CASSLYEGGTEAFF. The CDR3 coding sequence is TGTGCCAGCAGCTTATATGAGGGTGGAACTGAAGCTTTCTTT.

The chain links TRBV7-3 to TRBJ2-3, with TRBD2 matching over 12 bases. V lost 5 bases to trimming and J lost 5 bases; unmatched junction nucleotides: 5. The CDR3 is 15 residues long. From germline, CDR1 is SGHTA and CDR2 FQGTGA. CDR3 residues: CASSPSGGAVDTQYF. The CDR3 nucleotides read TGTGCCAGCAGCCCTAGCGGGGGGGCGGTAGATACGCAGTATTTT.

This chain uses TRBV10-1 with TRBJ1-5; D not certain. V was pared by 0 bases and J by 4 bases, with 4 bases between. Germline values: CDR1 WNHNN, CDR2 SYGVQD (reference sequence). This CDR3 comprises 13 residues. CDR3 in DNA: TGCGCCAGCAGTGAGTCGACGAATCAGCCCCAGCATTTT. Translation gives CASSESTNQPQHF.

The chain carries TRBV5-4 and TRBJ1-1; D gene unclear. The CDR3 loop spans 16 amino acids. Trimming left V 4 bases short and J 0 bases short, with 16 bases between. The germline CDR1 and CDR2 sequences are SGHNT and YYREEE (reference sequence). The CDR3 DNA follows: TGTGCCAGCAGCCTTGGGAACCCGGATTTGAACACTGAAGCTTTCTTT. Translation gives CASSLGNPDLNTEAFF.

A single count supports this clone. The chain links TRBV12-5 to TRBJ2-5; D uncertain. Germline CDR1 and CDR2: LGHNT and FRNRAP. The length of the CDR3 is 19 residues. V was shortened by 0 bases and J by 2 bases, with 22 bases between the two germline ends. The CDR3 reads CASGLVRDGVRMGQETQYF. The CDR3 DNA reads as TGTGCTAGTGGTTTGGTAAGGGATGGGGTACGTATGGGTCAAGAGACCCAGTACTTC.

V gene TRBV6-2 or TRBV6-3 combines with J gene TRBJ2-7; maybe TRBD1 (5 bases). Germline V CDR1 and CDR2: MNHEY, SVGEGT. Deletions cut 2 bases from V and 2 bases from J, with 7 bases between. This CDR3 has 13 amino acids. The CDR3 DNA reads TGTGCCAGCAGTTACAGGGGTCCCTACGAGCAGTACGTC. This gives the protein CASSYRGPYEQYV.

This clone appeared a single time. The rearrangement joins TRBV7-2 to TRBJ1-5, with D perhaps matching TRBD1 (6 bases). With 1 base removed from V and 2 bases from J, the gap between germline ends came to 18 bases. CDR1 and CDR2 (germline): SGHTA, FQGNSA. The CDR3 contains 18 residues. The CDR3, as DNA: TGTGCCAGCAGCTTAGTACCCGGGACATCACGGGGCAATCAGCCCCAGCATTTT. Translation: CASSLVPGTSRGNQPQHF.